The clone carrying this T cell receptor (beta chain) was detected many times. Its antigen is still unknown. TCR beta VDJ combinations and CDR3 sequences were profiled from genomic DNA. TCRdb analysed the reads with MiXCR anew, one entry per CDR3 protein. The sample lists around 400,000 distinct CDR3 sequences, 65% to 75% seen once, with more than 3.5% in the top ten. The sample belongs to a study of CD8+CD57+ T cells in acquired aplastic anemia. Study-wide context: DNA from sorted CD4+ and CD8+ cells averaged roughly 3.2 ug. Study-wide results and limits: Sharing between patients and controls was observed for around 30 CD8+ CDR3 sequences.

Material for sequencing was sorted CD4+, CD8+, or CD8+CD57+ T cells (not recorded which) from PBMCs. The clonotype was recovered from a human donor in good health, serving as a control.

CDR3 bases: TGTGCTAGTGGTTTGGTAGGGGGCGCGGGTTACCTCAATCAGCCCCAGCATTTT. This codes for CASGLVGGAGYLNQPQHF. The V gene is TRBV12-5, the J gene TRBJ1-5, with TRBD1 identical over 7 bases. The CDR3 loop spans 18 amino acids. The V segment lost 0 bases and the J segment 3 bases; nucleotides outside the gene matches: 11. Germline CDR1 and CDR2: LGHNT and FRNRAP.